The rows below give T cell receptor beta chains drawn from one sample of a study of patients and donors after allogeneic stem cell transplantation. TCRdb re-called the RT-PCR reads with MiXCR, one entry per CDR3 protein. Among approximately 99,000 distinct CDR3 sequences, 35% to 45% were seen once, and the ten largest hold around 26%. The source material was blood, either unsorted or a sorted T cell fraction (not recorded which). These TCRs come from a human donor who was either an allogeneic HSCT recipient or a stem cell or donor lymphocyte infusion donor (not recorded which). It is not recorded whose cells these are; they may come from a transplant donor. CDR3s include the opening cysteine and the closing phenylalanine or tryptophan. D genes are given only for firm matches. Clone size, where shown, is once, few, many, or a class for clones that have expanded.

D | J | size | V | CDR3 | DNA
TRBD2 | TRBJ2-5 | NA | TRBV24-1 | CATSSGAGGGETQYF | TGTGCCACCAGTAGCGGAGCGGGAGGTGGAGAGACCCAGTACTTC
TRBD2 | TRBJ2-7 | NA | TRBV20-1 | CSARRGVSEQYF | TGCAGTGCTAGACGGGGGGTCTCCGAGCAGTACTTC
NA | TRBJ1-5 | NA | TRBV20-1 | CSARRPNSNQPQHF | TGCAGTGCTAGAAGACCTAATAGCAATCAGCCCCAGCATTTT
TRBD2 | TRBJ2-4 | few | TRBV28 | CASSWTSAAKNIQYF | TGTGCCAGCAGTTGGACTAGCGCAGCCAAAAACATTCAGTACTTC
NA | TRBJ1-1 | NA | TRBV28 | CASSLIGPGGPQAFF | TGTGCCAGCAGTTTAATTGGGCCGGGGGGGCCCCAAGCTTTCTTT
NA | TRBJ1-2 | NA | TRBV29-1 | CSVLAVANYGYTF | TGCAGCGTTTTGGCGGTAGCTAACTATGGCTACACCTTC
TRBD2 | TRBJ2-1 | NA | TRBV7-2 | CASSLAGTTSYNEQFF | TGTGCCAGCAGCCTCGCCGGGACTACCTCCTACAATGAGCAGTTCTTC
NA | TRBJ1-1 | NA | TRBV4-2 | CASSQAGLRTEAFF | TGTGCCAGCAGCCAAGCAGGCTTGAGGACTGAAGCCTTCTTT
NA | TRBJ1-1 | few | TRBV20-1 | CSGQGGTEAFF | TGCAGTGGGCAGGGTGGCACTGAAGCTTTCTTT
TRBD1 | TRBJ2-4 | few | TRBV5-1 | CASSLETGGNIQYF | TGCGCCAGCAGCTTGGAGACAGGGGGCAACATTCAGTACTTC
TRBD1 | TRBJ1-1 | few | TRBV7-9 | CASSLGRGQRNTEAFF | TGTGCCAGCAGCTTAGGGCGGGGACAGAGGAACACTGAAGCTTTCTTT
TRBD2 | TRBJ2-7 | NA | TRBV2 | CASSGPSGREYF | TGTGCCAGCAGCGGTCCTAGCGGGAGGGAGTACTTC
NA | TRBJ1-5 | few | TRBV28 | CASRPTRYSNQPQHF | TGTGCCAGCAGACCTACACGGTATAGCAATCAGCCCCAGCATTTT
NA | TRBJ1-1 | few | TRBV5-1 | CASSTTGTEAFF | TGCGCCAGCAGCACTACGGGGACTGAAGCTTTCTTT
NA | TRBJ1-1 | few | TRBV20-1 | CSASGRMNTEAFF | TGCAGTGCTAGCGGACGGATGAACACTGAAGCTTTCTTT
NA | TRBJ2-7 | NA | TRBV5-1 | CASSLAGLPSYEQYF | TGCGCCAGCAGCTTGGCAGGCCTACCCTCCTACGAGCAGTACTTC
NA | TRBJ1-6 | few | TRBV7-9 | CASSLSPLRGYNSPLHF | TGTGCCAGCAGCTTATCCCCGCTCAGGGGTTATAATTCACCCCTCCACTTT
TRBD1 | TRBJ1-5 | many | TRBV12-3/TRBV12-4 | CASTTDRGNQPQHF | TGTGCCAGCACCACCGACAGGGGCAATCAGCCCCAGCATTTT
TRBD2 | TRBJ2-1 | NA | TRBV5-1 | CASSASSGRASDEQFF | TGCGCCAGCAGCGCCTCTAGCGGGAGGGCCTCGGATGAGCAGTTCTTC
NA | TRBJ2-1 | once | TRBV20-1 | CSVRPAVPSNEQFF | TGCAGTGTCAGGCCAGCGGTGCCATCCAATGAGCAGTTCTTC
NA | TRBJ1-1 | NA | TRBV20-1 | CSARSGHEAFF | TGCAGTGCTAGATCAGGGCACGAAGCTTTCTTT
NA | TRBJ1-1 | NA | TRBV6-5 | CASSSNKMNTEAFF | TGTGCCAGCAGTTCAAATAAGATGAACACTGAAGCTTTCTTT
TRBD1 | TRBJ2-1 | NA | TRBV7-6 | CASSSRDPGGNEQFF | TGTGCCAGCAGCTCACGGGACCCAGGGGGCAATGAGCAGTTCTTC
TRBD2 | TRBJ2-2 | NA | TRBV5-1 | CASSLTSGRANTGELFF | TGCGCCAGCAGCTTGACTAGCGGGAGGGCTAACACCGGGGAGCTGTTTTTT
TRBD1 | TRBJ1-4 | NA | TRBV4-3 | CASSQRGTGDEKLFF | TGCGCCAGCAGCCAGCGTGGGACAGGGGATGAAAAACTGTTTTTT
NA | TRBJ1-1 | many | TRBV29-1 | CSVENRNTEAFF | TGCAGCGTTGAAAACCGGAACACTGAAGCTTTCTTT
NA | TRBJ2-3 | few | TRBV7-9 | CASRYTGDTDTQYF | TGTGCCAGCAGATACACGGGAGACACAGATACGCAGTATTTT
NA | TRBJ1-2 | NA | TRBV7-9 | CASSLDLDDYGYTF | TGTGCCAGCAGCTTAGACTTAGACGATTATGGCTACACCTTC
NA | TRBJ2-3 | NA | TRBV6-6 | CASLGMGYRSMDTQYF | TGTGCCAGCCTCGGCATGGGCTATCGATCGATGGATACGCAGTATTTT
NA | TRBJ1-6 | NA | TRBV10-3 | CAISETGLPLHF | TGTGCCATCAGTGAAACAGGGTTACCCCTCCACTTT
TRBD1 | TRBJ1-6 | few | TRBV7-2 | CASSLRQGTTNSPLHF | TGTGCCAGCAGCTTGAGACAGGGGACTACTAATTCACCCCTCCACTTT
NA | TRBJ1-6 | few | TRBV20-1 | CSAVVELGNNSPLHF | TGCAGTGCTGTGGTTGAGTTAGGGAATAATTCACCCCTCCACTTT